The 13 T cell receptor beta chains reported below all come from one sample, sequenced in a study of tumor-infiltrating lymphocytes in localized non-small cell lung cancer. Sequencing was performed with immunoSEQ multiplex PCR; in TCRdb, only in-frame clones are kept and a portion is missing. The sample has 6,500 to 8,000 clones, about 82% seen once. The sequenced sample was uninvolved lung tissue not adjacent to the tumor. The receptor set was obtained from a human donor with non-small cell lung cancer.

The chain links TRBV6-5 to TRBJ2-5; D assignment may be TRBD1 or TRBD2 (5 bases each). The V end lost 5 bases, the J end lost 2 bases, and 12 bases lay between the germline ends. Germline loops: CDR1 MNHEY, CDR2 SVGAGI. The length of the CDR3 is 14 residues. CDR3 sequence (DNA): TGTGCCAGCAGTGCCGTGGGGGAGCAAGAGACCCAGTACTTC. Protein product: CASSAVGEQETQYF.

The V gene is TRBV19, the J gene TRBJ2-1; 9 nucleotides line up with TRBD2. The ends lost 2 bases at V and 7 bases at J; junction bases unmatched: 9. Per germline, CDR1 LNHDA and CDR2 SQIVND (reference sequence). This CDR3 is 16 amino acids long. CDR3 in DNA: TGTGCCAGTAGTATATATGGCGGGAGGGCTTCGAATGAGCAGTTCTTC. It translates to CASSIYGGRASNEQFF.

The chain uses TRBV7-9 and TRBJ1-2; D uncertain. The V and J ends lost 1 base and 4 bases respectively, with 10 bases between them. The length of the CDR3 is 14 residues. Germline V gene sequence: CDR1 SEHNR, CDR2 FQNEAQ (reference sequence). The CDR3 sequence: CASSLGSTFYGYTF. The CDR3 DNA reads TGTGCCAGCAGCTTAGGTTCGACGTTCTATGGCTACACCTTC.

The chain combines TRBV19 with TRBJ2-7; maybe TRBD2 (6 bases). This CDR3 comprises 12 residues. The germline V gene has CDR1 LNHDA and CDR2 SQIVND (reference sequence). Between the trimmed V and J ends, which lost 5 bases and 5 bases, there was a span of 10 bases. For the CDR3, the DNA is TGTGCCAGTAGTGGGGGACTGGACGAGCAGTACTTC. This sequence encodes CASSGGLDEQYF.

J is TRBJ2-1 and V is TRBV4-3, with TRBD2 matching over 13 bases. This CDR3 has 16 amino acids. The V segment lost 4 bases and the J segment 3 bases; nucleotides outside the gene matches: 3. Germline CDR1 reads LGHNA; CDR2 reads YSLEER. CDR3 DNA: TGCGCCAGCAGCCGAAGGACTAGCGGGGGCTACAATGAGCAGTTCTTC. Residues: CASSRRTSGGYNEQFF.

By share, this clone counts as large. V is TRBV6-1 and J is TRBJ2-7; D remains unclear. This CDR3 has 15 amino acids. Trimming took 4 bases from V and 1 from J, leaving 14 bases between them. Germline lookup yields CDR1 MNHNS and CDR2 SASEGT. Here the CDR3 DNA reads TGTGCCAGCAGTGCGACCTATGACATATCCTACGAGCAGTACTTC. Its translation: CASSATYDISYEQYF.

CDR3 sequence reads: CASSVSRLQETQYF. The CDR3 DNA reads TGTGCCAGCAGTGTAAGTCGGTTGCAAGAGACCCAGTACTTC. V and J are TRBV6-1 and TRBJ2-5, with D hard to call. Germline CDR1 and CDR2: MNHNS and SASEGT. With 4 bases removed from V and 2 bases from J, the gap between germline ends came to 11 bases. This CDR3 spans 14 amino acids.

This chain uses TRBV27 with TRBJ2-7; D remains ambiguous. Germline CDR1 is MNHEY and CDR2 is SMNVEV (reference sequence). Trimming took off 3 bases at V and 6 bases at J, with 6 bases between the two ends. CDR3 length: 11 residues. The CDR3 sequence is CASSFGFEQYF. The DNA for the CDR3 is TGTGCCAGCAGTTTCGGGTTCGAGCAGTACTTC.

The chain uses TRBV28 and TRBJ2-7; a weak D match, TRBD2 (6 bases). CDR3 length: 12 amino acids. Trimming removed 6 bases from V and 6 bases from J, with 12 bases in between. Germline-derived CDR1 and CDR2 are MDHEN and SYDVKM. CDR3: CASRVPGGEQYF. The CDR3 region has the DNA TGTGCCAGCAGAGTACCCGGGGGCGAGCAGTACTTC.

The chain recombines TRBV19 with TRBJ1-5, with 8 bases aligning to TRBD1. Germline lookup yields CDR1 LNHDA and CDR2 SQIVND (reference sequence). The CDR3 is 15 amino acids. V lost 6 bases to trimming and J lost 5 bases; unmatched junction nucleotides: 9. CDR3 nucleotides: TGTGCCAGTAGAGAGGGGGCAGGGGGCCATCAGCCCCAGCATTTT. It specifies CASREGAGGHQPQHF.

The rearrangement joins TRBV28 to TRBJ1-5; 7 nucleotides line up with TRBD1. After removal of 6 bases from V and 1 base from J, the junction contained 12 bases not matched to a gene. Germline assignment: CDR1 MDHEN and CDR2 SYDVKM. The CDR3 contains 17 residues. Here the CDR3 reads CASRPLQGVVSNQPQHF. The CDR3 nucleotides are TGTGCCAGCAGGCCCCTTCAGGGGGTCGTCAGCAATCAGCCCCAGCATTTT.

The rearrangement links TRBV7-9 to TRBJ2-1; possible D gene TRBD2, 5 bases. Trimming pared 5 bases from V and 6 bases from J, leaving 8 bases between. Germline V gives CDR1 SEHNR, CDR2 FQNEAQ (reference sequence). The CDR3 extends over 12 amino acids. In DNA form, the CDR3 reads TGTGCCAGCAGCCCCGGGGTCAATGAGCAGTTCTTC. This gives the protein CASSPGVNEQFF.

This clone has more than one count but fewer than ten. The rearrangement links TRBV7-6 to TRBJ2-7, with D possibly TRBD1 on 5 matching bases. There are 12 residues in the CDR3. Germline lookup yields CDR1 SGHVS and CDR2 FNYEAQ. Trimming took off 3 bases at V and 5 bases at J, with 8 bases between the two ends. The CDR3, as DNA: TGTGCCAGCAGCTTCACAGGAAACGAGCAGTACTTC. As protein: CASSFTGNEQYF.